This T cell receptor (beta chain) was captured by sequencing in a study of T-cell memory formation after mild COVID-19. Looking at the study overall: In these data, TCR clusters were largely donor specific.

Study outcomes and limitations: Mainly in CM and EM were contracting CD4+ clones; CD8+ were in EMRA. Day 15 to 85 contracting clones showed balanced CD4/CD8; later expanders leaned CD4+.

Constant-segment primers served in 5'RACE that generated TCR alpha and TCR beta cDNA libraries bearing sample barcodes and UMIs. TCRdb itself ran the 5' RACE reads through MiXCR, one entry per CDR3 protein. Among about 620,000 distinct CDR3 sequences listed, about 20% were seen once. V lost 4 bases and J 1 base, leaving 17 bases between the germline ends. Looked up from germline, CDR1 is LNHDA and CDR2 is SQIVND (reference sequence). This CDR3 region has 17 residues. With respect to this clonotype: Antigen: not known.

This chain links TRBV19 with TRBJ1-5; D is perhaps TRBD1 (5 bases). Sequenced sample: PBMCs or a T cell subset sorted from them (not recorded which). The TCR originated in an adult woman who had mild COVID-19 (a few samples of this study predate the infection). Cell type and time point are not known. The DNA of the CDR3 is TGTGCCAGTAGTACCGTTAGTTCAGGGATCAGCAATCAGCCCCAGCATTTT. It specifies CASSTVSSGISNQPQHF.